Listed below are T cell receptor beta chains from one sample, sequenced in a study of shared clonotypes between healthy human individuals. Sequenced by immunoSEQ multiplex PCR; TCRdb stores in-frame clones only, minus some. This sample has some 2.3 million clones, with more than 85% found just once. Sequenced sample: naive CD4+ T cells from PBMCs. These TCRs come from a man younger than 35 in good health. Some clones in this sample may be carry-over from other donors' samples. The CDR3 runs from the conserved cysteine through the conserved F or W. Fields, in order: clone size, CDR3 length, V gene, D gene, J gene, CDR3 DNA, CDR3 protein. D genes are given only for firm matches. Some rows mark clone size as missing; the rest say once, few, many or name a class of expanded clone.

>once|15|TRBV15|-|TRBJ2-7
TGTGCCACCAGCAGAGATCGGACAAGAATGTACGAGCAGTACTTC
CATSRDRTRMYEQYF
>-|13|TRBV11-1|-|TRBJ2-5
TGTGCCAGCAAGGCGGGCCTACAAGAGACCCAGTACTTC
CASKAGLQETQYF
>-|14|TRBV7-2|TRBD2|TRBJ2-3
TGTGCCAGCAGCCCAGGGACTAGCGGGGTCCCCCAGTATTTT
CASSPGTSGVPQYF
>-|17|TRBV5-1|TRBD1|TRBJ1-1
TGCGCCAGCAGCTCCTCAGGGGGCGCCTCAACCACAGGGGGAGCTTTCTTT
CASSSSGGASTTGGAFF
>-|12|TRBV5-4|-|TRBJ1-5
TGTGCCAGCAGCTTAGATGGTCAGCCCCAGCATTTT
CASSLDGQPQHF
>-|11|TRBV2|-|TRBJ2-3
TGTGCCAGCACCAATCCAGATACGCAGTATTTT
CASTNPDTQYF
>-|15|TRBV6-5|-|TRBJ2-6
TGTGCCAGCAGTTCCGGGACCTCTGGGGCCAACGTCCTGACTTTC
CASSSGTSGANVLTF
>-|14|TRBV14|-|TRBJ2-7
TGTGCCAGCAGCCAAGGGGCCACCCGACGGGAGCAGTACTTC
CASSQGATRREQYF
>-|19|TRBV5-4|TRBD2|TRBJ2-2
TGTGCCAGCAGCCCATCCGGGACTAGCGGGAGTCGGAACACCGGGGAGCTGTTTTTT
CASSPSGTSGSRNTGELFF
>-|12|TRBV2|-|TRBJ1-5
TGTGCCAGCAAGAACAGGGATCAGCCCCAGCATTTT
CASKNRDQPQHF
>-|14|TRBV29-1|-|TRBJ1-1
TGCAGCGTTTCCTTAGCAGGAGCGAACACTGAAGCTTTCTTT
CSVSLAGANTEAFF
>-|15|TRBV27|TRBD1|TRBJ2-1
TGTGCCAGCAGTTTAAACAGGGGCGTCTACAATGAGCAGTTCTTC
CASSLNRGVYNEQFF
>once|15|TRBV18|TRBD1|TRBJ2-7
TGTGCCAGCTCATTGACCGGGACAGGGGCCCACGAGCAGTACTTC
CASSLTGTGAHEQYF
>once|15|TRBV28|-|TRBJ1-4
TGTGCCAGCAGCCGGCGGGTGGGCCAGCTCGAAAAACTGTTTTTT
CASSRRVGQLEKLFF
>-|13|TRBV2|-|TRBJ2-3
TGTGCCAGCAGTCTGGCTCGCACAGATACGCAGTATTTT
CASSLARTDTQYF
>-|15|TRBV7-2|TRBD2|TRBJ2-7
TGTGCCAGCAGCTTAGCAGCGGGAGCGATCGACGAGCAGTACTTC
CASSLAAGAIDEQYF
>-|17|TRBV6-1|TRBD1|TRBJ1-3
TGTGCCAGCAGTGGGTTGACAGGGTGGTTCTCTGGAAACACCATATATTTT
CASSGLTGWFSGNTIYF
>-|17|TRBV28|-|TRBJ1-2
TGTGCCAGCAGTTTCGGGACCGATGTTACTACGGGCTATGGCTACACCTTC
CASSFGTDVTTGYGYTF
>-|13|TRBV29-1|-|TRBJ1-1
TGCAGCGTCGCAGGGAGCTTGAGGACTGAAGCTTTCTTT
CSVAGSLRTEAFF
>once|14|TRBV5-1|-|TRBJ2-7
TGCGCCAGCAGCTTGGGCCAGCCTGGCTACGAGCAGTACTTC
CASSLGQPGYEQYF
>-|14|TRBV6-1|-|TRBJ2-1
TGTGCCAGCAACGTTGGGGACGGTTACAATGAGCAGTTCTTC
CASNVGDGYNEQFF
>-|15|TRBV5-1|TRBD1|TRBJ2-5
TGCGCCAGCAGCCGAGAACAGGGGGCCGGGGAGACCCAGTACTTC
CASSREQGAGETQYF
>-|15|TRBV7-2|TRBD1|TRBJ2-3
TGTGCCAGCAGTTCCGGACAGGGGAGGCCAGATACGCAGTATTTT
CASSSGQGRPDTQYF
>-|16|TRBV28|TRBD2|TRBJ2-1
TGTGCCAGCAGTCCTTTCACGGGGGGGGTCCTCAATGAGCAGTTCTTC
CASSPFTGGVLNEQFF
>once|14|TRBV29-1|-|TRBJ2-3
TGCAGCGTTCTCGGCGGGCAGAGCACAGATACGCAGTATTTT
CSVLGGQSTDTQYF
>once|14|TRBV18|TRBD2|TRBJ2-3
TGTGCCAGCTGCGCCGCGGGAGGCACAGATACGCAGTATTTT
CASCAAGGTDTQYF
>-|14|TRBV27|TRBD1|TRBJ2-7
TGTGCCAGCAGGGGGACAGGTAGCTCCTACGAGCAGTACTTC
CASRGTGSSYEQYF
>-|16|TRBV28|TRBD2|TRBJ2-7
TGTGCCAGCCAAGGGGGGAGCGGGAGTTCCTACTACGAGCAGTACTTC
CASQGGSGSSYYEQYF
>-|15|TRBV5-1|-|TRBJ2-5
TGCGCCAGCAGCTTGGCAGGGACGGAACAAGAGACCCAGTACTTC
CASSLAGTEQETQYF
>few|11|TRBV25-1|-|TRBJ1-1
TGTGCCACGTATACGAACACTGAAGCTTTCTTT
CATYTNTEAFF
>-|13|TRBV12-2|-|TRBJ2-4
TGTGCAAGTCGGGGCGGGCAGGGGAACATTCAGTACTTC
CASRGGQGNIQYF
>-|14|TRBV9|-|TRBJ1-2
TGTGCCAGCAGCGTAGACCTAAAGCCGGGCGGCTACACCTTC
CASSVDLKPGGYTF
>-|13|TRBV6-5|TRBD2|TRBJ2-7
TGTGCCAGCCTCCAGCCGGGGGGCTACGAGCAGTACTTC
CASLQPGGYEQYF
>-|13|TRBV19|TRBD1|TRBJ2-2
TGTGCCACCACGGGACAGTACACCGGGGAGCTGTTTTTT
CATTGQYTGELFF
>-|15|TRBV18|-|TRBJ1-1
TGTGCCAGCTCAGGGTCATGGGGATCGGGCACTGAAGCTTTCTTT
CASSGSWGSGTEAFF
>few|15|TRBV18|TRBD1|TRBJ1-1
TGTGCCAGCTCACCACTGACAGGGTGGGACACTGAAGCTTTCTTT
CASSPLTGWDTEAFF
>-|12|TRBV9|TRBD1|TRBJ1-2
TGTGCCAGCAGCGTGACAGGGGGTGGCTACACCTTC
CASSVTGGGYTF
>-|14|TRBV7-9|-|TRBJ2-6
TGTGCCAGCAGCTTATTTTCTGGGGCCAACGTCCTGACTTTC
CASSLFSGANVLTF
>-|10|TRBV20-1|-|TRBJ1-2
TGCAGTGCTAGTTCCTGGACAGCAGTCTTC
CSASSWTAVF
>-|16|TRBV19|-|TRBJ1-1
TGTGCCAGTAGTATAGGGGGCTCTCTCTCGGTCGCTGAAGCTTTCTTT
CASSIGGSLSVAEAFF
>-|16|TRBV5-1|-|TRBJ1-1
TGCGCCAGCAGCTTAGGAATCGCCCTCCAAAACACTGAAGCTTTCTTT
CASSLGIALQNTEAFF
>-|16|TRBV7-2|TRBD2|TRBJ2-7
TGTGCCAGCAGCTTTAGTCTCAGCGGGGGGAGGTACGAGCAGTACTTC
CASSFSLSGGRYEQYF
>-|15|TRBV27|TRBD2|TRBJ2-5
TGTGCCAGCAGGAAGGGACTAGCCTTCCAAGAGACCCAGTACTTC
CASRKGLAFQETQYF
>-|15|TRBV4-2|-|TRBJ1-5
TGTGCCAGCAGCCAAGCCGAGCGTGGCAATCAGCCCCAGCATTTT
CASSQAERGNQPQHF
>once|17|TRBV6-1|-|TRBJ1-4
TGTGCCAGCAGTGCTCAAGACAGCCGGGCAACTAATGAAAAACTGTTTTTT
CASSAQDSRATNEKLFF
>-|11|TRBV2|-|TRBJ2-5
TGTGCCAGCAGTCCCAAAGAGACCCAGTACTTC
CASSPKETQYF
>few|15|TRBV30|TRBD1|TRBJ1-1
TGTGCCTGGTTACTTTTTAGACAGGGAAACACTGAAGCTTTCTTT
CAWLLFRQGNTEAFF
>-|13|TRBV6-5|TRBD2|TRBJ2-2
TGTGCCAGCAGTCGACTAGCCGGCGGGGAGCTGTTTTTT
CASSRLAGGELFF
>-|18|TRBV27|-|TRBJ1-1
TGTGCCAGCAGTTTATCGGAACAGCGGAGGGGGATGAACACTGAAGCTTTCTTT
CASSLSEQRRGMNTEAFF
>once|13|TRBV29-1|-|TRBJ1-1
TGCAGCGTTGCTGGGTTCCAAAACAGGAGAGCTTTCTTT
CSVAGFQNRRAFF
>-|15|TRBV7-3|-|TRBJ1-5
TGTGCCAGCAGCTCCCGACAGAGTGGCAATCAGCCCCAGCATTTT
CASSSRQSGNQPQHF
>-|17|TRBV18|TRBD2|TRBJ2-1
TGTGCCAGCTCACAACGTCAACTAGCGGCCTCCTACAATGAGCAGTTCTTC
CASSQRQLAASYNEQFF
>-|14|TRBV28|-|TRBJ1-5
TGTGCCAGCAGTGTCCCGCAGGTCAATCAGCCCCAGCATTTT
CASSVPQVNQPQHF